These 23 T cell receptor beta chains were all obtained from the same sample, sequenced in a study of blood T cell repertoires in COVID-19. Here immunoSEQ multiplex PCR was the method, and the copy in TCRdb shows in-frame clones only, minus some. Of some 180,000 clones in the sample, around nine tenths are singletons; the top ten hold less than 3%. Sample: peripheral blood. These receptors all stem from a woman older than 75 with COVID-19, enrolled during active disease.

Here the CDR3 reads CASTLDPRQGPEQYF. In DNA, the CDR3 is TGCGCCAGCACCCTCGACCCGAGACAGGGCCCCGAGCAGTACTTC. This chain joins TRBV5-1 and TRBJ2-7; 7 bases map to TRBD1. V shed 6 bases, J shed 6 bases, and the junction held 15 bases outside the gene matches. The germline gives CDR1 SGHRS, CDR2 YFSETQ. The CDR3 extends over 15 amino acids.

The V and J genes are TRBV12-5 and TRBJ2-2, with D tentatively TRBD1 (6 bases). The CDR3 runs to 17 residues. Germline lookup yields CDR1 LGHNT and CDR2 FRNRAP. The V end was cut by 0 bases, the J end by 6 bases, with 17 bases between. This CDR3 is CASGLVAGALGSGELFF. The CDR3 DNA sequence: TGTGCTAGTGGTTTGGTTGCAGGGGCGCTAGGGTCCGGGGAGCTGTTTTTT.

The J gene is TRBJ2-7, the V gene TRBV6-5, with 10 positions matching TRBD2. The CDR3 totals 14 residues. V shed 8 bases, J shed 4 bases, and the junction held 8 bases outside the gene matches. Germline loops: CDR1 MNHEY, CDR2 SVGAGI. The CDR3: CASRPSGSLYEQYF. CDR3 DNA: TGTGCCAGCCGGCCTAGCGGGAGTCTTTACGAGCAGTACTTC.

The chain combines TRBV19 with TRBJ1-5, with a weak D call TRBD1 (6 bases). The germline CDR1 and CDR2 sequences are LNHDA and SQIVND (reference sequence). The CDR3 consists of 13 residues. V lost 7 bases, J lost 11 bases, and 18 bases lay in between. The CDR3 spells CASTLDRLGAQHF. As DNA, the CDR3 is TGTGCCAGTACCCTGGACAGACTCGGGGCCCAGCATTTT.

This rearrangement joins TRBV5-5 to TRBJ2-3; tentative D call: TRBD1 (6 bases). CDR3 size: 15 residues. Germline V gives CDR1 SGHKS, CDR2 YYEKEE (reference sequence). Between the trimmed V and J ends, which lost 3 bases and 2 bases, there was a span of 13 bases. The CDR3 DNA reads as TGTGCCAGCAGCTCCTCGGACAGCCACACAGATACGCAGTATTTT. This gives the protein CASSSSDSHTDTQYF.

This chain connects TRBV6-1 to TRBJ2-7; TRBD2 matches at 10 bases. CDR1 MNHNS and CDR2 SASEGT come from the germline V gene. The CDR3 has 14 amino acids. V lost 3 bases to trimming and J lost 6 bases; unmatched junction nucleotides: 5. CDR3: CASSESGRAPEQYF. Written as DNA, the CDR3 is TGTGCCAGCAGTGAGAGCGGGAGGGCCCCCGAGCAGTACTTC.

The CDR3 loop reads CASSSLAGWQETQYF. CDR3 bases: TGCGCCAGCAGCTCTCTAGCGGGATGGCAAGAGACCCAGTACTTC. The rearrangement links TRBV5-1 to TRBJ2-5, with 9 bases lining up with TRBD2. With 3 bases clipped from V and 2 bases from J, the junction kept 5 bases outside the gene matches. CDR1 is SGHRS and CDR2 is YFSETQ in the germline V gene. This CDR3 region has 15 residues. Using reference TRBV5-1 and TRBJ2-5 for the parts outside the CDR3, the full variable domain is KAGVTQTPRYLIKTRGQQVTLSCSPISGHRSVSWYQQTPGQGLQFLFEYFSETQRNKGNFPGRFSGRQFSNSRSEMNVSTLELGDSALYLCASSSLAGWQETQYFGPGTRLLVL.

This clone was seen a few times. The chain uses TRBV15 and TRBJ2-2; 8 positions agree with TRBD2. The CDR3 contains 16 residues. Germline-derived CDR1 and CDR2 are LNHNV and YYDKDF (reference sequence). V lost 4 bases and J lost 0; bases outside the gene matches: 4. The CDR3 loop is CATSTQLAANTGELFF. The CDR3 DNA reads TGTGCCACCAGCACTCAACTAGCGGCGAACACCGGGGAGCTGTTTTTT.

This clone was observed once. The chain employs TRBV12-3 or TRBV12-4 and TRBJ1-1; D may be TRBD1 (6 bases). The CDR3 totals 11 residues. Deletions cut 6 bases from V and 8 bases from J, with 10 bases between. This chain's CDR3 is CASRRTGEAFF. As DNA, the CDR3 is TGTGCCAGCAGGAGAACAGGGGAAGCTTTCTTT.

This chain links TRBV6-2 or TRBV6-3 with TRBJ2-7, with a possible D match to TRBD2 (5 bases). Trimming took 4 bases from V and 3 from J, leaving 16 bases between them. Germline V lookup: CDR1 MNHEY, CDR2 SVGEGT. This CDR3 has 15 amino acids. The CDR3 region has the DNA TGTGCCAGCAGTTCCATGCGAGACTACCACTACGAGCAGTACTTC. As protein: CASSSMRDYHYEQYF.

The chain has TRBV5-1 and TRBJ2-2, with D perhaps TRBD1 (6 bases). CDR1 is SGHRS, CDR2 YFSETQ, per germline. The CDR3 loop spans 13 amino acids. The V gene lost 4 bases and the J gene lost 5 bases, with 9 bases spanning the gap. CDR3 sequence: CASSTGQTGELFF. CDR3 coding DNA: TGCGCCAGCAGCACCGGACAGACCGGGGAGCTGTTTTTT.

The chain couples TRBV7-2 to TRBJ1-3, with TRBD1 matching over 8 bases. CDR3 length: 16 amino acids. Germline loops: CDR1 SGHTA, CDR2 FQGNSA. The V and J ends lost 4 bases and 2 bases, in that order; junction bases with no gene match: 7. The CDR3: CASSYVQGAPGNTIYF. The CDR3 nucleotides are TGTGCCAGCAGCTACGTCCAGGGGGCGCCTGGAAACACCATATATTTT. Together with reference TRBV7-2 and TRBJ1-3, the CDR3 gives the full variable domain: GAGVSQSPSNKVTEKGKDVELRCDPISGHTALYWYRQSLGQGLEFLIYFQGNSAPDKSGLPSDRFSAERTGGSVSTLTIQRTQQEDSAVYLCASSYVQGAPGNTIYFGEGSWLTVV.

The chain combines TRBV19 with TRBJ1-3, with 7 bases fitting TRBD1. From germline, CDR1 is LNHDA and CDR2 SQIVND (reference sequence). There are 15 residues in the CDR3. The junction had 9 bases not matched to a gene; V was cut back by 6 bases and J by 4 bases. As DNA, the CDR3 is TGTGCCAGTAGAGATAGACAGGGCTCCGGAAACACCATATATTTT. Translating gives CASRDRQGSGNTIYF.

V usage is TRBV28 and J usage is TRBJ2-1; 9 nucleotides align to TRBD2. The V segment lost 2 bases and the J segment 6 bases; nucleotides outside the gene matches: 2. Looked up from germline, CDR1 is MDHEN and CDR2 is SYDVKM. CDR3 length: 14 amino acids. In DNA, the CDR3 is TGTGCCAGCAGTTTAAGCGGGAGGAGCAATGAGCAGTTCTTC. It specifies CASSLSGRSNEQFF.

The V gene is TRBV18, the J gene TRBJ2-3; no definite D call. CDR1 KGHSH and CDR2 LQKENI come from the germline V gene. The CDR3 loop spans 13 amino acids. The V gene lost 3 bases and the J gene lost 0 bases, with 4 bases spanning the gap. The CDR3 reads CASSPLSTDTQYF. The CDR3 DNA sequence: TGTGCCAGCTCACCTTTAAGCACAGATACGCAGTATTTT.

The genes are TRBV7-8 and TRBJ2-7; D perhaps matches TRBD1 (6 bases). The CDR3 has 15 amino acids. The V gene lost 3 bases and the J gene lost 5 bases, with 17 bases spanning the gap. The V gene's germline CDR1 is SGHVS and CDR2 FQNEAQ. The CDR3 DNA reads TGTGCCAGCAGCTTGGCAACAGGGATTAACCACGAGCAGTACTTC. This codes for CASSLATGINHEQYF.

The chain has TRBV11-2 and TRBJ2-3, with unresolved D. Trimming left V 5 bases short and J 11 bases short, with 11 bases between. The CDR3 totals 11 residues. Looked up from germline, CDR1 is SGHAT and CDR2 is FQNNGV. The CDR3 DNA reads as TGTGCCAGCAGCCCCCTGACTGAGCAGTATTTT. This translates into CASSPLTEQYF.

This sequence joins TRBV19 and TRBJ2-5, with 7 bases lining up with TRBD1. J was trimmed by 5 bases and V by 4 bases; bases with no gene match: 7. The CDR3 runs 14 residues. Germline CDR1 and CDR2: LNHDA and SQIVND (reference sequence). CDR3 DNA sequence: TGTGCCAGTAGTACCAGGGACAGTTCGGAGACCCAGTACTTC. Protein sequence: CASSTRDSSETQYF.

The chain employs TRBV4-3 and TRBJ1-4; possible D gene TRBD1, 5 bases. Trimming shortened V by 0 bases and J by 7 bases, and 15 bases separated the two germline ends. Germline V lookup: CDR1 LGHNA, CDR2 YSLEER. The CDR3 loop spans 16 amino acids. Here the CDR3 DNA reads TGCGCCAGCAGCCAAGATCTCGCGGGACTTGGTGAAAAACTGTTTTTT. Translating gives CASSQDLAGLGEKLFF.

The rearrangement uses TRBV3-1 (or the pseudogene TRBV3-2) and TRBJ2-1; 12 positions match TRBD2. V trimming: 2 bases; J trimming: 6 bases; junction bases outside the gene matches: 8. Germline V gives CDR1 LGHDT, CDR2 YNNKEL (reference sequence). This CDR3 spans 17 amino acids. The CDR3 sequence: CASSQHKLAGGPNEQFF. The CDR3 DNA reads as TGTGCCAGCAGCCAACATAAACTAGCGGGAGGTCCCAATGAGCAGTTCTTC.

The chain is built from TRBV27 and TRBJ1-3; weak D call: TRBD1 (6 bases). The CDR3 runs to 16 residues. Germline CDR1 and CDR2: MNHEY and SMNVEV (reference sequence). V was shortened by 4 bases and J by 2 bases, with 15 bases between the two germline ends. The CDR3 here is CASSSRTQGTGNTIYF. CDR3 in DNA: TGTGCCAGCAGTTCTAGAACCCAGGGGACTGGAAACACCATATATTTT.

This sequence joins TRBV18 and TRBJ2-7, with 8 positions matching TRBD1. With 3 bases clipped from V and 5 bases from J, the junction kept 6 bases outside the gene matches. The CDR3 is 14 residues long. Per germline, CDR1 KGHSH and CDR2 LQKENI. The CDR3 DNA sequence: TGTGCCAGCTCACCGTCTGACAGGGGTGACGAGCAGTACTTC. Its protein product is CASSPSDRGDEQYF.

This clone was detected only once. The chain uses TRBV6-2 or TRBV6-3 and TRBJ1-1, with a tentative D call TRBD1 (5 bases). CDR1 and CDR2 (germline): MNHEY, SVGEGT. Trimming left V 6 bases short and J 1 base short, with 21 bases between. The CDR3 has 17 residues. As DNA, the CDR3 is TGTGCCAGCAGCCATACCCCGCTCGACAGTAAGAACACTGAAGCTTTCTTT. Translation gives CASSHTPLDSKNTEAFF.